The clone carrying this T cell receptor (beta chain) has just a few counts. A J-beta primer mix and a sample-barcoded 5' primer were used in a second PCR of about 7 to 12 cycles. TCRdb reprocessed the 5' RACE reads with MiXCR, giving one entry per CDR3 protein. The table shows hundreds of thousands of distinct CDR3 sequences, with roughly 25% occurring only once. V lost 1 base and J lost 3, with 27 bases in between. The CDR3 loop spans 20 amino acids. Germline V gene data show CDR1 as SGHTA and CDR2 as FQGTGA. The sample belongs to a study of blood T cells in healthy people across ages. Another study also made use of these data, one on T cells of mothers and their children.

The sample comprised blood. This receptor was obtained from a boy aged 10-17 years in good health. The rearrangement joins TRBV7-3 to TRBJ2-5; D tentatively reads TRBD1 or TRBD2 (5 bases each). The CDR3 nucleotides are TGTGCCAGCAGCTTAATCCTGGTTCTTCTCCTGTGGGGGAGAAAAGAGACCCAGTACTTC. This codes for CASSLILVLLLWGRKETQYF.